This T cell receptor beta chain derives from a study of blood T cell repertoires in COVID-19. About the research overall: Samples of COVID-19 (acute and convalescent) were obtained from the United States, Italy and Spain. Nucleic acid was either cDNA or gDNA, and it came from T cells, B-cell-depleted T cells, or PBMCs.

Per the original data handling: Reference gene primer amplification gave estimated nucleated cell counts. The repertoire was sequenced with immunoSEQ multiplex PCR; TCRdb's copy has only in-frame clones and lacks some. The V and J calls and clone size come from that table; D and trimming were worked out from the DNA. The sample contains tens of thousands of clones, 83% of which appear only once. This clone appeared many times. CDR1 is MNHEY and CDR2 is SVGAGI in the germline V gene. The length of the CDR3 is 15 residues. V trimming: 6 bases; J trimming: 3 bases; junction bases outside the gene matches: 6.

The chain joins TRBV6-5 to TRBJ1-5; 9 bases map to TRBD1. The clonotype comes from a woman older than 75 with acute or convalescent COVID-19. Sample: peripheral blood. The CDR3 sequence: CASRARTGDNQPQHF. CDR3 nucleotide sequence: TGTGCCAGCAGGGCCCGGACAGGGGACAATCAGCCCCAGCATTTT.